Described below is a single TCR beta chain sequence and its context. This record comes from a study of T cells in Graves' hyperthyroidism and ophthalmopathy. The CDR3 extends over 17 amino acids. Looked up from germline, CDR1 is MNHNS and CDR2 is SASEGT. RNA transcripts gave rise to amplified TCR beta CDR3 regions. In the first-round RT-PCR of the TCR CDR3, the HTBI primer set was used. One entry per CDR3 protein results from TCRdb running MiXCR on the multiplex PCR reads. The sample includes about 350,000 distinct CDR3 sequences, 18% of them seen just once. The TCR originated in a woman aged 40 to 50 with Graves' ophthalmopathy. The sample was blood. This chain connects TRBV6-1 to TRBJ2-7; 7 bases align to TRBD1. The last part of the DNA fits TRBJ2-1 better; the J call may be wrong. The CDR3 DNA follows: TGTGCCAGCATCAGATCCCCAACCGTGACAGGGCACTACGAGCAGTTCTTC. This translates into CASIRSPTVTGHYEQFF.